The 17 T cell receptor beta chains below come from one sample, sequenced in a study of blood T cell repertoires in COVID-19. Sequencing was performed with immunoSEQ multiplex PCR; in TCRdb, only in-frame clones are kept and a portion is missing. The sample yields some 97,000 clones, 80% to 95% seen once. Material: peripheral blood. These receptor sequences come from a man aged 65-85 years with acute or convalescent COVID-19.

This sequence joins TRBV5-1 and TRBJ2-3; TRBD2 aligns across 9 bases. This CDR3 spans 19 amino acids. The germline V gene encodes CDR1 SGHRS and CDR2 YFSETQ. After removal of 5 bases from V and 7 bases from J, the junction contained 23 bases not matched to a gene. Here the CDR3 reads CASRSTGEIVASGDHTQYF. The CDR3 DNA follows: TGCGCCAGCAGATCTACAGGGGAGATAGTGGCTAGCGGGGACCATACGCAGTATTTT.

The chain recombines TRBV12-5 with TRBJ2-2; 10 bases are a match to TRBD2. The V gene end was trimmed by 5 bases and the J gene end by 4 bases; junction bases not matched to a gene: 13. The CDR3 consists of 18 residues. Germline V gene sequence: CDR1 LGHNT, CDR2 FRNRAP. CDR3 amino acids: CASGLEGLAGVLTGELFF. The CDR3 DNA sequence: TGTGCTAGTGGTCTGGAGGGGCTAGCGGGGGTCCTCACCGGGGAGCTGTTTTTT.

The CDR3 loop is CASSQELAYNEQFF. For the CDR3, the DNA is TGTGCCAGCAGCCAAGAACTAGCGTACAATGAGCAGTTCTTC. The chain carries TRBV4-2 and TRBJ2-1; TRBD2 matches at 7 bases. The CDR3 loop spans 14 amino acids. Germline values: CDR1 LGHNA, CDR2 YNFKEQ. V lost 0 bases and J lost 4; bases outside the gene matches: 0.

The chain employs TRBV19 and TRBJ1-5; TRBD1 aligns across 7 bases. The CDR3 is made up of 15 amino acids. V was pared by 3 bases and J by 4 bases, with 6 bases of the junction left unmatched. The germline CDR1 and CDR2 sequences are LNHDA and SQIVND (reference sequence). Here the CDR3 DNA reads TGTGCCAGTAGTATTTGGGGACAGCCTAATCAGCCCCAGCATTTT. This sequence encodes CASSIWGQPNQPQHF.

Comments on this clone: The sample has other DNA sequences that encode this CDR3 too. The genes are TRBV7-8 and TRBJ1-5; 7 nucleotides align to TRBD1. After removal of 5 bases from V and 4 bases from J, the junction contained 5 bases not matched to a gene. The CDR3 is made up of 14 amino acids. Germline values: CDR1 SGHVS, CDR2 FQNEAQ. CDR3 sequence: CASSPGQRNQPQHF. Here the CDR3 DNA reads TGTGCCAGCAGCCCGGGACAGCGGAATCAGCCCCAGCATTTT.

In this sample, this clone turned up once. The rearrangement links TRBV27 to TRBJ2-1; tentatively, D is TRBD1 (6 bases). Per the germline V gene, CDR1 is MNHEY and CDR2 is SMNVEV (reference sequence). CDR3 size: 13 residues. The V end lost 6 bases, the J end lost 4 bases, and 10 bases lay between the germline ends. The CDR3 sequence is CASRLGAYNEQFF. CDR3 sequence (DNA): TGTGCCAGCAGATTGGGGGCTTACAATGAGCAGTTCTTC.

The CDR3 protein is CASSQDGLAEVEQFF. The CDR3 DNA sequence: TGCGCCAGCAGCCAAGACGGACTAGCGGAGGTTGAGCAGTTCTTC. The V and J genes are TRBV4-1 and TRBJ2-1, with 10 nucleotides matching TRBD2. Germline-derived CDR1 and CDR2 are MGHRA and YSYEKL. The V segment lost 0 bases and the J segment 9 bases; nucleotides outside the gene matches: 5. The CDR3 runs 15 residues.

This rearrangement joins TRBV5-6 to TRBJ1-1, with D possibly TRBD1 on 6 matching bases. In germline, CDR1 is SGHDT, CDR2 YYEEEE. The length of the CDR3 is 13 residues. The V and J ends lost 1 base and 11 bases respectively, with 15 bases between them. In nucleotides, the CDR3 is TGTGCCAGCAGCTTGCCAGGGGCCAGGTGGGCTTTCTTT. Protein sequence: CASSLPGARWAFF.

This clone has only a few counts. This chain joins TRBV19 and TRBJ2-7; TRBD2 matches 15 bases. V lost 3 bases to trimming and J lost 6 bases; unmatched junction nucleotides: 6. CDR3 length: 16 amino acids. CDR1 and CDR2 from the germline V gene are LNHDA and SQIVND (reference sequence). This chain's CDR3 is CASSILGLAGGGEQYF. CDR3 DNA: TGTGCCAGTAGTATCCTGGGACTAGCGGGAGGTGGCGAGCAGTACTTC.

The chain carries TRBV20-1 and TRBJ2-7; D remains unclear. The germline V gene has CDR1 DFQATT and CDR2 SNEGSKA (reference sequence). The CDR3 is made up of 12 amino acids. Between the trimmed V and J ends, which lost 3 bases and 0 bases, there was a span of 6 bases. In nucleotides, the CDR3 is TGCAGTGCTAGTTATTACTCCTACGAGCAGTACTTC. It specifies CSASYYSYEQYF.

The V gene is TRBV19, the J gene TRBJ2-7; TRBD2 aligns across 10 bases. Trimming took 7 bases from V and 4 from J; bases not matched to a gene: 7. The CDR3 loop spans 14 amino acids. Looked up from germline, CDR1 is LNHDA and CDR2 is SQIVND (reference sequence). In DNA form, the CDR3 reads TGTGCCAGTATGAGGACTAGCGGAAGTTACGAGCAGTACTTC. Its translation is CASMRTSGSYEQYF.

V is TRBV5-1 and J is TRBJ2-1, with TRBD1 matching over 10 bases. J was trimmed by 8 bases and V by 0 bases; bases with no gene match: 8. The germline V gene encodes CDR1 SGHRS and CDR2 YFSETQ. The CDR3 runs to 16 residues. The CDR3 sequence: CASSLGGTGEHDEQFF. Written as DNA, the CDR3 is TGCGCCAGCAGCTTGGGAGGGACAGGGGAGCACGATGAGCAGTTCTTC.

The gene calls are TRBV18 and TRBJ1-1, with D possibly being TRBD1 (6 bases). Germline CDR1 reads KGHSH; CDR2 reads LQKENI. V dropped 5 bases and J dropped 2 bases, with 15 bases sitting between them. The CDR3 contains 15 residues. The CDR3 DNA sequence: TGTGCCAGCTCAGCCCTGGACAGCTCAAACACTGAAGCTTTCTTT. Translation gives CASSALDSSNTEAFF.

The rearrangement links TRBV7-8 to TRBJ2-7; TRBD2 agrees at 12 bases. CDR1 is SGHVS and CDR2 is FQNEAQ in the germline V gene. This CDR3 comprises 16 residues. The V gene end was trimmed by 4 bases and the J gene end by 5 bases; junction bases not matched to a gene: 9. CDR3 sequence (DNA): TGTGCCAGCAGCTCCTTACTAGCGGGAGGTCGCGACGAGCAGTACTTC. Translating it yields CASSSLLAGGRDEQYF.

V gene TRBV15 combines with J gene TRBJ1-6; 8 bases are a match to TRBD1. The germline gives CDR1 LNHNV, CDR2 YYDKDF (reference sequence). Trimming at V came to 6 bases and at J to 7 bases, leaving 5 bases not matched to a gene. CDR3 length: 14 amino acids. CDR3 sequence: CATRRTGGNSPLHF. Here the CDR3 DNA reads TGTGCCACCAGACGTACAGGGGGAAATTCACCCCTCCACTTT.

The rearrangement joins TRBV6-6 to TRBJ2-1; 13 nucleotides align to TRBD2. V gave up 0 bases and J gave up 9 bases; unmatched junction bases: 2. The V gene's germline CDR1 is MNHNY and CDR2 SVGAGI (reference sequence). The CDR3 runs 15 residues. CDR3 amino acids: CASSYSGLAGVEQFF. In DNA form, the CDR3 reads TGTGCCAGCAGTTACTCAGGACTAGCGGGAGTTGAGCAGTTCTTC.

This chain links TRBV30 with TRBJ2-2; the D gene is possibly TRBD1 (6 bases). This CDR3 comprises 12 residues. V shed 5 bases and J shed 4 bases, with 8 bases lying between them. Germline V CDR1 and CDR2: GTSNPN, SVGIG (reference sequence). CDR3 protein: CAWHRVTGELFF. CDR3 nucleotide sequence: TGTGCCTGGCACAGGGTCACCGGGGAGCTGTTTTTT.